This T cell receptor (beta chain) was documented in a study of tumor-infiltrating lymphocytes in primary liver carcinoma (dated 2017 in TCRdb). At the level of the whole study: The five patients, three men and two women aged 30 to 69 years, had hepatocellular carcinoma (four) or combined HCC and intrahepatic cholangiocarcinoma (one). Tumors of the five patients were stage T1-T3 N0M0 with maximum diameters of roughly 4 to 10 cm. Each sample produced about 3.5 to 7.13 million productive TCRbeta reads, and read depth showed no significant difference between tissue types. The study combined TCRbeta repertoire sequencing, expression microarrays and whole-exome sequencing across five regions of each liver tumor, with adjacent normal tissue and blood. A total of roughly 35 specimens from 5 patients, comprising 25 or so tumor regions, 5 adjacent noncancerous liver tissues and 5 peripheral blood samples, were covered by TCRbeta repertoire sequencing. To link TCRbeta repertoire diversity to the local molecular phenotype, the roughly 24 tumor region samples were profiled with Agilent mRNA microarrays. Technical replicate repertoires showed high reproducibility, with mean shared-clone rates about 0.92 and correlation coefficients above 0.95.

The investigation overall reported the following: Only roughly 7.5-25% of top clones appeared in all five regions of a tumor, which suggests that tumor-infiltrating T cells are spatially heterogeneous. Because sequencing covered only the TCR beta chain and unpaired alpha chains were not captured, true repertoire diversity is likely underestimated. Compared with blood, tumors had a significantly larger share of the repertoire taken up by the top 250 clones (p = 0.039). The study included only a handful of patients, and the authors note findings should be validated in a larger study. Bulk unsorted samples precluded comparing CD4+ and CD8+ T cell repertoires. Pairs of tumor regions showed greater repertoire overlap (mean roughly 35%) than tumor-adjacent pairs (roughly 17%) or tumor-blood pairs (roughly 15%), which is consistent with antigen-driven expansion.

Using a constant-region primer and ProtoScript II reverse transcriptase, TCRbeta-specific cDNA was reverse-transcribed from around 500 ng total RNA. TCRbeta libraries were built with three nested multiplex PCR rounds, a slightly modified ARM-PCR procedure. Sample barcodes and Illumina adapters were added in a final 25-cycle PCR with Deep VentR polymerase. Before sequencing, amplicons of 200-500 bp were gel-purified using a QIAquick gel extraction kit. An Illumina HiSeq 2500 was used to sequence the TCRbeta amplicons with 250-bp paired-end reads. Processing in the source paper ran as follows. Trimmomatic v0.33 was used to quality-trim the reads, and FLASH v1.2.11 was used to merge paired reads so that full CDR3 sequences could be recovered. MiGEC v1.2.1b assigned V, D and J germline segments to the rearranged TCRbeta sequences. Clonotype statistics and Shannon-Wiener diversity indices were calculated with VDJtools v1.0.0. Except for diversity analysis, only each sample's 250 most abundant clonotypes were used in subsequent analyses to reduce sampling bias. TCRdb passed the public sequencing reads through fastp at Q25 and MiXCR, retaining productive beta sequences. Each entry is one CDR3 protein sequence, shown with its most common DNA and genes. The V and J calls here are based on TCRdb, not the publication. The sample table lists about 130,000 distinct CDR3 sequences, under 65% of them with a count of one. The top ten clones comprise roughly 8% of the sample.

As for this clonotype: It has no known antigen specificity. A junction end diverges from the germline sequence, so it may reflect a read error.

Total RNA and DNA were co-extracted from around 18-30 mg of bulk tissue with the AllPrep DNA/RNA mini kit, without cell sorting. Surgical resection was performed in China between November 2015 and 2016 on a handful of patients with histopathologically diagnosed primary liver carcinoma. At the time of sampling, the patients were treatment-naive and had chronic HBV infection. Each tumor was sampled at five spatially separated regions: the superior, inferior, left-lateral and right-lateral poles and the tumor centre. Histology showed that every tumor sample contained more than 80% viable tumor cells. Fresh tumor and adjacent tissue pieces were bisected; one half was stored in RNAlater at -80°C, the other sent for histology. The receptor was derived from a woman aged 60-70 years with primary liver carcinoma and hepatitis B virus infection. Material: liver tumor tissue from sampling region 3. What this sample's cell subset or site label stands for: tumor region T3, left-lateral pole.

The encoded CDR3 is CASSSHLDNKQFF. The DNA sequence is given as TGTGCAAGCAGCTCCCATTTAGACAATAAGCAGTTCTTC. The sequence joins TRBV11-2 to TRBJ2-1; no D gene can be assigned with confidence. Sequences SGHAT (CDR1) and FQNNGV (CDR2) are obtained from the germline V gene. The CDR3, from cysteine to phenylalanine, totals 13 residues. The retained sequence is limited to the CDR3, 39 bases, with the frame set at the first base.